Presented here are 27 T cell receptor beta chains from one specimen sequenced in a study of blood T cell repertoires in COVID-19. Some clones are missing from TCRdb's copy, which holds only in-frame ones; the method was immunoSEQ multiplex PCR. The data contain 150,000 or so clones, 70% to 85% of them seen just once; the ten biggest clones take up 29%. Material for sequencing was peripheral blood. These receptor sequences come from a woman aged 55-75 years with acute or convalescent COVID-19.

To note about this clone: The same CDR3 arises from other DNA sequences in this sample as well. The gene calls are TRBV10-3 and TRBJ1-5, with D possibly being TRBD1 (6 bases). The germline gives CDR1 ENHRY, CDR2 SYGVKD. This CDR3 has 14 residues. The V gene lost 5 bases and the J gene lost 4 bases, with 12 bases spanning the gap. The CDR3 protein is CAISPGQGNQPQHF. The DNA of the CDR3 is TGTGCCATCAGTCCAGGGCAGGGGAATCAGCCCCAGCATTTT.

V and J are TRBV7-2 and TRBJ1-1; TRBD1 aligns across 9 bases. Germline CDR1 and CDR2: SGHTA and FQGNSA. Trimming took 5 bases from V and 4 from J; bases not matched to a gene: 8. The length of the CDR3 is 15 residues. The CDR3: CASSTPGQGSTEAFF. The CDR3 DNA sequence: TGTGCCAGCAGCACCCCTGGACAGGGGAGCACTGAAGCTTTCTTT.

This clone was picked up a small number of times. This chain links TRBV3-1 (or the pseudogene TRBV3-2) with TRBJ1-1; TRBD1 is a possible D gene (5 bases). This CDR3 has 15 amino acids. Germline lookup yields CDR1 LGHDT and CDR2 YNNKEL (reference sequence). V lost 4 bases and J lost 1, with 13 bases in between. The CDR3 region has the DNA TGTGCCAGCAGCCTTATGGGGGGAGCGAACACTGAAGCTTTCTTT. It specifies CASSLMGGANTEAFF.

The V gene is TRBV6-5, the J gene TRBJ1-2; TRBD1 agrees at 8 bases. CDR3 size: 16 residues. Trimming took 2 bases from V and 4 from J; bases not matched to a gene: 9. Looked up from germline, CDR1 is MNHEY and CDR2 is SVGAGI. The CDR3 DNA is TGTGCCAGCAGTTACCCTCTACAGGGGGATAGCTATGGCTACACCTTC. Protein sequence: CASSYPLQGDSYGYTF.

This chain links TRBV2 with TRBJ1-1; D not resolved. Germline V gene sequence: CDR1 SNHLY, CDR2 FYNNEI. V gave up 5 bases and J gave up 7 bases, with 20 bases separating them. CDR3 length: 15 amino acids. The CDR3 region has the DNA TGTGCCAGCAGTCCCGATCCGACCGGGTATTTTGAAGCTTTCTTT. This encodes CASSPDPTGYFEAFF.

Ten or more counts support this clone. The chain has TRBV7-3 and TRBJ1-2; 8 positions match TRBD1. Germline lookup yields CDR1 SGHTA and CDR2 FQGTGA. The CDR3 extends over 13 amino acids. V shed 4 bases and J 8 bases; nucleotides not matched to a gene: 6. The CDR3 DNA follows: TGTGCCAGCAGCTCAGGACAGGGAGGCGGCTACACCTTC. This translates into CASSSGQGGGYTF.

This clone has at least ten counts. The J gene is TRBJ1-1, the V gene TRBV30, with TRBD1 as a possible D gene (5 bases). V was cut by 4 bases and J by 4 bases, with 13 bases left in between. From germline, CDR1 is GTSNPN and CDR2 SVGIG (reference sequence). This CDR3 spans 13 amino acids. The CDR3 DNA sequence: TGTGCCTGGATTCAACCTAGGGGCACTGAAGCTTTCTTT. Residues: CAWIQPRGTEAFF.

The CDR3 DNA reads TGCGCCAGCAGTGAAGGCGGGACTAGCGGCACAGATACGCAGTATTTT. Translated: CASSEGGTSGTDTQYF. V gene TRBV10-1 combines with J gene TRBJ2-3, with 10 positions matching TRBD2. The CDR3 is made up of 16 amino acids. Germline V gives CDR1 WNHNN, CDR2 SYGVQD (reference sequence). With V trimmed by 3 bases and J by 1 base, 4 bases remained unmatched.

This clone was observed a single time. This chain connects TRBV18 to TRBJ1-6; TRBD1 aligns across 9 bases. With 3 bases clipped from V and 10 bases from J, the junction kept 7 bases outside the gene matches. Germline V gene lookup returns CDR1 KGHSH and CDR2 LQKENI. The CDR3 sequence is 15 residues long. DNA of the CDR3: TGTGCCAGCTCACCCTCGGGACAGGGAGACTCACCCCTCCACTTT. This sequence encodes CASSPSGQGDSPLHF. Complete variable domain (other parts from reference TRBV18 and TRBJ1-6): NAGVMQNPRHLVRRRGQEARLRCSPMKGHSHVYWYRQLPEEGLKFMVYLQKENIIDESGMPKERFSAEFPKEGPSILRIQQVVRGDSAAYFCASSPSGQGDSPLHFGNGTRLTVT.

The chain combines TRBV7-8 with TRBJ1-4, with 9 bases identical to TRBD1. This CDR3 has 15 residues. Trimming removed 0 bases from V and 8 bases from J; junction bases left unmatched: 4. Germline V gene sequence: CDR1 SGHVS, CDR2 FQNEAQ. The CDR3 DNA sequence: TGTGCCAGCAGCTTAGCCGGGACAGGGAAAGAAAAACTGTTTTTT. It codes for CASSLAGTGKEKLFF.

The chain is built from TRBV9 and TRBJ2-3; 8 nucleotides line up with TRBD1. Trimming cost V 0 bases and J 6 bases; bases outside gene matches: 3. CDR3 length equals 14 residues. Germline CDR1 reads SGDLS; CDR2 reads YYNGEE. Here the CDR3 reads CASSVDYRGDTQYF. DNA of the CDR3: TGTGCCAGCAGCGTAGATTACAGGGGGGATACGCAGTATTTT.

The J gene is TRBJ2-3, the V gene TRBV9; TRBD2 matches 9 bases. This CDR3 contains 16 residues. The V segment lost 0 bases and the J segment 9 bases; nucleotides outside the gene matches: 11. Germline values: CDR1 SGDLS, CDR2 YYNGEE. This CDR3 is CASSVGTSEGMRTQYF. The CDR3 DNA sequence: TGTGCCAGCAGCGTAGGGACTAGCGAGGGAATGAGAACGCAGTATTTT.

This rearrangement joins TRBV19 to TRBJ1-1; TRBD1 aligns across 7 bases. The CDR3 is 15 residues long. The V segment lost 10 bases and the J segment 1 base; nucleotides outside the gene matches: 12. Germline lookup yields CDR1 LNHDA and CDR2 SQIVND (reference sequence). The CDR3 DNA reads as TGTGCCACCAAGGGGCGACAGGGTCAGAACACTGAAGCTTTCTTT. Amino acids: CATKGRQGQNTEAFF. Using reference TRBV19 and TRBJ1-1 for the parts outside the CDR3, the full variable domain is DGGITQSPKYLFRKEGQNVTLSCEQNLNHDAMYWYRQDPGQGLRLIYYSQIVNDFQKGDIAEGYSVSREKKESFPLTVTSAQKNPTAFYLCATKGRQGQNTEAFFGQGTRLTVV.

This sequence joins TRBV5-5 and TRBJ2-3; 10 bases agree with TRBD2. Germline V gives CDR1 SGHKS, CDR2 YYEKEE (reference sequence). CDR3 length: 17 amino acids. The J segment lost 2 bases and the V segment lost 1 base, leaving 7 bases of the junction unmatched. The CDR3, as DNA: TGTGCCAGCAGCTTGTTGGCGCTAGCGGGGGCCACAGATACGCAGTATTTT. It specifies CASSLLALAGATDTQYF.

The rearrangement links TRBV6-7 to TRBJ1-2; D gene uncertain. TRBV6-7 is an open reading frame, and its role is uncertain. The germline V and J ends were trimmed by 0 bases and 3 bases, with 20 bases remaining between them. CDR3 length equals 18 residues. The DNA of the CDR3 is TGTGCCAGCAGTTACTCGGCCCTCAGACGGCTTCTAGACTATGGCTACACCTTC. This gives the protein CASSYSALRRLLDYGYTF.

The rearrangement joins TRBV7-2 to TRBJ1-3; perhaps TRBD1 as D (6 bases). The CDR3 is 17 residues long. V lost 4 bases, J lost 0 bases, and 16 bases lay in between. Germline CDR1 SGHTA, CDR2 FQGNSA. The CDR3, as DNA: TGTGCCAGCAGCTACACATCCTCAGGGGTCTCTGGAAACACCATATATTTT. Amino acid sequence: CASSYTSSGVSGNTIYF.

This chain connects TRBV24-1 to TRBJ2-2; D might be TRBD1 (5 bases). The CDR3 is made up of 14 amino acids. Germline V gene lookup returns CDR1 KGHDR and CDR2 SFDVKD. Trimming removed 2 bases at V and 7 bases at J, with 10 bases between. The CDR3: CATSDSNQGGELFF. The CDR3 DNA follows: TGTGCCACCAGTGATTCCAATCAGGGCGGGGAGCTGTTTTTT.

The rearrangement joins TRBV3-1 (or the pseudogene TRBV3-2) to TRBJ2-2; D unclear. CDR3 length: 15 residues. The germline V gene has CDR1 LGHDT and CDR2 YNNKEL (reference sequence). Trimming removed 2 bases at V and 7 bases at J, with 14 bases between. In nucleotides, the CDR3 is TGTGCCAGCAGCCAACAGGTTTTAGGTATCGGGGAGCTGTTTTTT. Translating it yields CASSQQVLGIGELFF.

The genes are TRBV7-8 and TRBJ1-6, with D unclear. The CDR3 contains 13 residues. V was clipped by 3 bases and J by 7 bases, with 7 bases between them. Per germline, CDR1 SGHVS and CDR2 FQNEAQ. The CDR3 coding sequence is TGTGCCAGCAGCTTTGAGGTCAATTCACCCCTCCACTTT. This gives the protein CASSFEVNSPLHF.

CDR3 coding DNA: TGTGCCAGCAGCGCCGCCGGGGTCATTGAAGCTTTCTTT. This translates into CASSAAGVIEAFF. This sequence joins TRBV5-4 and TRBJ1-1; unclear D gene. Germline loops: CDR1 SGHNT, CDR2 YYREEE (reference sequence). This CDR3 is built from 13 residues. V was trimmed by 4 bases and J by 7 bases, leaving 14 bases between them.

This chain links TRBV6-1 with TRBJ2-7; 8 bases map to TRBD1. Germline trimming cut 1 base from V and 0 bases from J; bases unmatched to any gene: 8. The CDR3 extends over 17 amino acids. Germline V gives CDR1 MNHNS, CDR2 SASEGT. The CDR3 region is CASSEGLWTGSSYEQYF. CDR3 DNA sequence: TGTGCCAGCAGTGAAGGACTCTGGACAGGGAGCTCCTACGAGCAGTACTTC.

This sequence joins TRBV28 and TRBJ2-1; a weak D match, TRBD1 (6 bases). The germline V gene has CDR1 MDHEN and CDR2 SYDVKM. This CDR3 is 15 amino acids long. The V end lost 6 bases, the J end lost 2 bases, and 14 bases lay between the germline ends. The CDR3 loop reads CASSPTGNAYNEQFF. The CDR3 coding sequence is TGTGCCAGCAGCCCCACAGGGAATGCCTACAATGAGCAGTTCTTC.

The V gene is TRBV3-1 (or the pseudogene TRBV3-2), the J gene TRBJ2-5; D is perhaps TRBD2 (6 bases). Germline-derived CDR1 and CDR2 are LGHDT and YNNKEL (reference sequence). The CDR3 is 13 amino acids. V was pared by 4 bases and J by 10 bases, with 16 bases between. CDR3 nucleotides: TGTGCCAGCAGCCTAGCCTCCGGGACTTACCAGTACTTC. It is translated as CASSLASGTYQYF.

The rearrangement uses TRBV5-8 and TRBJ1-4; a possible D gene is TRBD1 (6 bases). V lost 7 bases to trimming and J lost 4 bases, with 17 bases between them. Germline assignment: CDR1 SGHTS and CDR2 YDEGEE. This CDR3 is built from 15 residues. CDR3 sequence: CASLRQALVNEKLFF. The CDR3 region has the DNA TGTGCCAGCCTTAGACAGGCGCTCGTTAATGAAAAACTGTTTTTT.

In its sample, this clone was seen a few times. The chain employs TRBV7-9 and TRBJ1-2; TRBD1 might be the D (5 bases). This CDR3 region has 15 residues. V was clipped by 2 bases and J by 3 bases, with 13 bases between them. Germline loops: CDR1 SEHNR, CDR2 FQNEAQ (reference sequence). In DNA form, the CDR3 reads TGTGCCAGCAGCTTATCTCCAGGGCCCGACTATGGCTACACCTTC. It is translated as CASSLSPGPDYGYTF. The full variable domain, rest sourced from reference TRBV7-9 and TRBJ1-2, is DTGVSQNPRHKITKRGQNVTFRCDPISEHNRLYWYRQTLGQGPEFLTYFQNEAQLEKSRLLSDRFSAERPKGSFSTLEIQRTEQGDSAMYLCASSLSPGPDYGYTFGSGTRLTVV.

The chain is built from TRBV3-1 (or the pseudogene TRBV3-2) and TRBJ2-3; D call uncertain. Trimming removed 5 bases at V and 3 bases at J, with 6 bases between. CDR3 length: 12 residues. Per germline, CDR1 LGHDT and CDR2 YNNKEL (reference sequence). The CDR3 DNA sequence: TGTGCCAGCAGCGTCACAACAGATACGCAGTATTTT. As protein: CASSVTTDTQYF.

The chain is built from TRBV9 and TRBJ1-6, with TRBD1 identical over 10 bases. The junction had 5 bases not matched to a gene; V was cut back by 4 bases and J by 10 bases. CDR3 length: 14 residues. CDR1 and CDR2 from the germline V gene are SGDLS and YYNGEE. CDR3 DNA sequence: TGTGCCAGCAGCAGGGACAGGGGTGAGTCACCCCTCCACTTT. Amino acids: CASSRDRGESPLHF.